A selection of T cell receptor beta chains follows, all from one sample in a study of shared clonotypes between healthy human individuals. Sequencing used immunoSEQ multiplex PCR; TCRdb keeps in-frame clones, though not all of them. The sample has approximately 1,000,000 clones, 60% to 85% seen once. The material sequenced was memory CD4+ T cells from PBMCs. These receptors all come from a man aged 18-30 years in good health. Some clones in this sample may be carry-over from other donors' samples. Both conserved end residues are part of each CDR3. Size is omitted from some rows. Given values are once, few, many or a class for expanded clones.

J	V	size	CDR3
TRBJ2-7	TRBV6-1	-	CATWGYNSYEQYF
TRBJ2-5	TRBV5-1	-	CASSLLPQETQYF
TRBJ2-7	TRBV2	-	CASSVGLAGGSRPYEQYF
TRBJ1-2	TRBV18	-	CASSPQGTDGYTF
TRBJ2-1	TRBV27	-	CASSPTGTGNINEQFF
TRBJ2-5	TRBV5-1	-	CASSPSGTGGETQYF
TRBJ2-1	TRBV11-3	-	CASSLPGADEQFF
TRBJ2-2	TRBV29-1	-	CSVGDRGNTGELFF
TRBJ1-1	TRBV2	once	CASSIGQFSTEAFF
TRBJ2-1	TRBV7-2	-	CASSSLGLAGGSYNEQFF
TRBJ2-1	TRBV7-3	-	CASSLMGTSGNNEQFF
TRBJ2-7	TRBV29-1	few	CSVKGTYFIEQYF
-	TRBV28	-	CASSIPGQGAFYEQYF
TRBJ1-3	TRBV9	-	CASSVEFSGNTIYF
TRBJ2-7	TRBV25-1	-	CASSESPEYYEQYF
TRBJ1-2	TRBV19	few	CASTDPYRANYGYTF
TRBJ2-2	TRBV7-9	-	CASSSPRGADRITGELFF
TRBJ1-2	TRBV6-6	-	CASSTNAPRGDGYTF
TRBJ2-1	TRBV4-1	-	CASSPEENSYNEQFF
TRBJ2-2	TRBV19	once	CASSIVRSLRTGELFF
TRBJ2-7	TRBV4-2	-	CASSQEPGHDRVYGEQYF
TRBJ1-2	TRBV2	many	CASSPPGTYGYTF
TRBJ2-7	TRBV7-2	-	CASSRTSGRYEQYF
TRBJ2-3	TRBV7-9	-	CASSFAGSTDTQYF
TRBJ1-2	TRBV4-1	-	CASSQGGRGRDGYTF
TRBJ2-5	TRBV10-3	-	CAISFSGETQYF
TRBJ2-3	TRBV29-1	-	CSVGGGPPEDTQYF
TRBJ2-1	TRBV11-2	once	CASSPWGLRNAGNEQFF
TRBJ2-3	TRBV7-3	-	CASSSRRADTQYF
TRBJ1-2	TRBV5-4	-	CASSSFGYGYTF
TRBJ2-3	TRBV5-1	-	CASSPGGRAADTQYF
TRBJ1-5	TRBV6-5	once	CASGEGSLDQPQHF
TRBJ1-1	TRBV20-1	-	CSASEVTEAFF
TRBJ2-7	TRBV7-9	-	CASKTAGVGEQYF
TRBJ2-7	TRBV6-6	-	CASSQGLPSYEQYF
TRBJ2-5	TRBV5-4	-	CASSRTASQETQYF
TRBJ2-5	TRBV28	few	CASRQTGYGVTQYF
TRBJ1-3	TRBV9	-	CASSVVSEPGNTIYF
TRBJ1-1	TRBV2	-	CASSSGENTEAFF
TRBJ1-2	TRBV18	once	CASSAGQRFYGYTF
TRBJ1-5	TRBV5-4	-	CASSLGGSNQPQHF
TRBJ2-7	TRBV15	-	CATSNPRWSAKAYEQYF
TRBJ1-1	TRBV5-6	few	CASSLFTVLTEAFF
TRBJ2-7	TRBV11-2	-	CASSYGRGAEQYF
TRBJ1-4	TRBV7-6	-	CASSRWSGDEKLFF
TRBJ2-1	TRBV7-8	-	CASSFSGLEQFF